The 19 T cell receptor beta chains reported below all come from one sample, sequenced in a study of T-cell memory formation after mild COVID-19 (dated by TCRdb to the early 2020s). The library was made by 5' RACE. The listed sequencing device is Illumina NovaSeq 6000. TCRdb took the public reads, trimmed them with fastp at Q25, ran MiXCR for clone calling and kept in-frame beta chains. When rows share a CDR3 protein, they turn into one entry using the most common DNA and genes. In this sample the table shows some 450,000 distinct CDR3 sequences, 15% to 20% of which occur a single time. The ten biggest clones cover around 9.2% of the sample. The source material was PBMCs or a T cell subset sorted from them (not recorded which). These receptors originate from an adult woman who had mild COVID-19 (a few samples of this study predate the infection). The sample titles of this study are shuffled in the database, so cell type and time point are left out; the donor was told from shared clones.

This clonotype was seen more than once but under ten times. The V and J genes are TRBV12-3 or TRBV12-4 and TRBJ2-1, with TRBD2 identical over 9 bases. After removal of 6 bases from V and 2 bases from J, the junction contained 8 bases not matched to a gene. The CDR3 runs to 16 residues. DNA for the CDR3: TGTGCCAGCAGATCGTCCGCGGGGGGGCCCTACAATGAGCAGTTCTTC. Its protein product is CASRSSAGGPYNEQFF.

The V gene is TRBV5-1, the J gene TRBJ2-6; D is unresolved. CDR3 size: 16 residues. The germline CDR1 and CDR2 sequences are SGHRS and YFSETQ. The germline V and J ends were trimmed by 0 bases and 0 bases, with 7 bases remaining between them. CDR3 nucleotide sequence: TGCGCCAGCAGCTTGGGACACAGCTCTGGGGCCAACGTCCTGACTTTC. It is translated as CASSLGHSSGANVLTF.

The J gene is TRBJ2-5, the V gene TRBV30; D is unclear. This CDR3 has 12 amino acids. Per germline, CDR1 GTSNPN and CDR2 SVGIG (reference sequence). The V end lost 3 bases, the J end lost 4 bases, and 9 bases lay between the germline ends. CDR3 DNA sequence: TGTGCCTGGAGGTACAGCCCAGAGACCCAGTACTTC. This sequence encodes CAWRYSPETQYF.

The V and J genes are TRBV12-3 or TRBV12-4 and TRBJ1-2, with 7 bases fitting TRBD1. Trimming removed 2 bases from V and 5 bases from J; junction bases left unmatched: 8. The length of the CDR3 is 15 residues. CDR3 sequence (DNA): TGTGCCAGCAGTTTACTGGTCGGACAGGAGTATGGCTACACCTTC. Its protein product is CASSLLVGQEYGYTF.

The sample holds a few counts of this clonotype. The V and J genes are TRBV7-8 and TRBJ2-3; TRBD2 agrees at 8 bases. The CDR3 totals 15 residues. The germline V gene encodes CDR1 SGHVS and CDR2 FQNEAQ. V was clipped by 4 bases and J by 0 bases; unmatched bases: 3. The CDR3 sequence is CASSYGLASTDTQYF. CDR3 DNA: TGTGCCAGCAGCTACGGACTAGCAAGCACAGATACGCAGTATTTT.

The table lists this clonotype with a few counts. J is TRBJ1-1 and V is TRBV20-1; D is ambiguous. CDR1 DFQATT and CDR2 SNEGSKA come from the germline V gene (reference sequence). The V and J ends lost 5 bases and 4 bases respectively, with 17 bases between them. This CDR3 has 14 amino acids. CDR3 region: CSADRPQTGTEAFF. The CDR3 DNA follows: TGCAGTGCTGATAGGCCTCAAACGGGCACTGAAGCTTTCTTT.

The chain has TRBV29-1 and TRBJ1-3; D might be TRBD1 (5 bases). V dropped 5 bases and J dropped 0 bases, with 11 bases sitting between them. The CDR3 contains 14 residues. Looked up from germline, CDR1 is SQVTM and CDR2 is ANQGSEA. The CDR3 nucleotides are TGCAGCGTTAACACAGGAACCTCTGGAAACACCATATATTTT. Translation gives CSVNTGTSGNTIYF.

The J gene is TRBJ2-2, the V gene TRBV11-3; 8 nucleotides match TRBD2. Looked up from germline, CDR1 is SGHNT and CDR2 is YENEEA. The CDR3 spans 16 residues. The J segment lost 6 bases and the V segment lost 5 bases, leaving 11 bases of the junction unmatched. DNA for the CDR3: TGTGCCAGCAGCCCACCTAGCGGGTCTGCGTCCGGGGAGCTGTTTTTT. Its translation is CASSPPSGSASGELFF.

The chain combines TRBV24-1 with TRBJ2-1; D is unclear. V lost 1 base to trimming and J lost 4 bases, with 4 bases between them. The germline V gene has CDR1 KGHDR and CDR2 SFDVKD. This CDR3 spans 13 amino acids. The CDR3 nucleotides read TGTGCCACCAGTGATTTTGGATACAATGAGCAGTTCTTC. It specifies CATSDFGYNEQFF.

In DNA, the CDR3 is TGTGCCAGCAGCACACAGCGATCACCCCTCCACTTT. It codes for CASSTQRSPLHF. The gene calls are TRBV7-9 and TRBJ1-6; no firm D call. The CDR3 has 12 residues. The germline CDR1 and CDR2 sequences are SEHNR and FQNEAQ (reference sequence). V lost 5 bases and J 10 bases, leaving 9 bases between the germline ends.

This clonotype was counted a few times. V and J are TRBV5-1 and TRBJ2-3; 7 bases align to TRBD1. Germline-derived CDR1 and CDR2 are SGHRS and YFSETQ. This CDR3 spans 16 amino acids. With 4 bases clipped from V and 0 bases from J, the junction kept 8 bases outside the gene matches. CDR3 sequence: CASSKWTGQSTDTQYF. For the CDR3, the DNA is TGCGCCAGCAGCAAGTGGACAGGTCAAAGCACAGATACGCAGTATTTT. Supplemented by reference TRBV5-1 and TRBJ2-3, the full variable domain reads KAGVTQTPRYLIKTRGQQVTLSCSPISGHRSVSWYQQTPGQGLQFLFEYFSETQRNKGNFPGRFSGRQFSNSRSEMNVSTLELGDSALYLCASSKWTGQSTDTQYFGPGTRLTVL.

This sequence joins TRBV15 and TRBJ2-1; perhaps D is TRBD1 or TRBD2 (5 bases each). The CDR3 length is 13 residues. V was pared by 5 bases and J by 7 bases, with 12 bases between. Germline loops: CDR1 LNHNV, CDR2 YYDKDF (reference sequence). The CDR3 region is CATSPGRRNEQFF. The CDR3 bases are TGTGCCACCAGCCCGGGACGTAGGAATGAGCAGTTCTTC.

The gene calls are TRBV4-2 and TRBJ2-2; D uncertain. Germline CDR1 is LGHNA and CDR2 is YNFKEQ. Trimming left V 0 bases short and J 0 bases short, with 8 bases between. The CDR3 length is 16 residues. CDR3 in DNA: TGTGCCAGCAGCCAAGACTACGCTTCGAACACCGGGGAGCTGTTTTTT. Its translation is CASSQDYASNTGELFF.

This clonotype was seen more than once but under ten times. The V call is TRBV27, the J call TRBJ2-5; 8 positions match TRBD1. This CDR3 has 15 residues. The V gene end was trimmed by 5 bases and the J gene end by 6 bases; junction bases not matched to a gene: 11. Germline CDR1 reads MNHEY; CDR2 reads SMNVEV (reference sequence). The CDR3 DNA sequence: TGTGCCAGCAGTGCCTACGGACAGGGCGCAAAGACCCAGTACTTC. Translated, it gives CASSAYGQGAKTQYF.

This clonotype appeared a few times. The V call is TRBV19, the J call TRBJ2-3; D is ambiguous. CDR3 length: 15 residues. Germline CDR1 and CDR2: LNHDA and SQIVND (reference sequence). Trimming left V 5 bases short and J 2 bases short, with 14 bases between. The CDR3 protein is CASSLTPGFTDTQYF. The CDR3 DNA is TGTGCCAGTAGTCTGACGCCAGGATTCACAGATACGCAGTATTTT.

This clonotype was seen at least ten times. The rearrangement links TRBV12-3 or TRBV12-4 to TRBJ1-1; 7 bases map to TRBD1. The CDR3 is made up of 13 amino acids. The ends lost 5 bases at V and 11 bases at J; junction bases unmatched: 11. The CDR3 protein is CASSPSGGRGAFF. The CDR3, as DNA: TGTGCCAGCAGTCCTTCGGGGGGCAGGGGGGCTTTCTTT.

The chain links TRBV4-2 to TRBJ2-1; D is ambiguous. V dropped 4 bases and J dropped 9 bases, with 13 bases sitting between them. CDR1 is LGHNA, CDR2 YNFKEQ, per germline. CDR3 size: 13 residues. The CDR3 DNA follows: TGTGCCAGCAGCCCAACCGAACGCGGTGAGCAGTTCTTC. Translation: CASSPTERGEQFF.

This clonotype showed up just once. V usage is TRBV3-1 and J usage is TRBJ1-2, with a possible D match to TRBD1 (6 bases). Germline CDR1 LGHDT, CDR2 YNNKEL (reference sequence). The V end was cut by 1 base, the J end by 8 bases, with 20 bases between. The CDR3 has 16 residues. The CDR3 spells CASSQAPDSPSRGYTF. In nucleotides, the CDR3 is TGTGCCAGCAGCCAAGCCCCGGACAGCCCCTCGAGGGGCTACACCTTC.

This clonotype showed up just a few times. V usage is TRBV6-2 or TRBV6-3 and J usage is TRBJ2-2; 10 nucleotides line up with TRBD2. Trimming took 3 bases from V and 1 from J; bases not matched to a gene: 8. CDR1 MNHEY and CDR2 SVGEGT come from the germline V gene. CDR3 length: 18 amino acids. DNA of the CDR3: TGTGCCAGCAGTTATCTCGGACTAGCGGCAAGGAACACCGGGGAGCTGTTTTTT. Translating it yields CASSYLGLAARNTGELFF.